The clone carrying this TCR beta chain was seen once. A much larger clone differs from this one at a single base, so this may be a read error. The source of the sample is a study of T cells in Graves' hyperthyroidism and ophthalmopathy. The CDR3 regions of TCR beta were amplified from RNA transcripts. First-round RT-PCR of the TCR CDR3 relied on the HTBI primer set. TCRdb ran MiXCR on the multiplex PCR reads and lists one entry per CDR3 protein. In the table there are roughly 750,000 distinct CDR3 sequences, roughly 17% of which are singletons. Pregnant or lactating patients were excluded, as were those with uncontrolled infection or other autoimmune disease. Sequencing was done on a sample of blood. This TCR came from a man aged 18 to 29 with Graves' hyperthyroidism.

Here the CDR3 reads CASSSRRRTGRGNTIYF. CDR3 sequence (DNA): TGTGCCAGCAGCTCAAGGCGCCGGACAGGGCGAGGAAACACCATATATTTT. This rearrangement joins TRBV12-3 or TRBV12-4 to TRBJ1-3; 8 positions match TRBD1. The ends lost 6 bases at V and 4 bases at J; junction bases unmatched: 14. This CDR3 comprises 17 residues.